Below are 30 T cell receptor beta chains sequenced from a single sample in a study of chemoradiotherapy in HPV16-positive cancers. This table comes from immunoSEQ multiplex PCR, and its TCRdb copy is limited to in-frame clones, with some not included. The sample shows over 7,000 clones, 80% of them seen only once. The material was obtained from a patient who underwent chemoradiotherapy. The receptors come from a human donor with HPV-associated anogenital cancer.

The genes are TRBV27 and TRBJ2-2; TRBD2 might be the D (6 bases). CDR1 is MNHEY, CDR2 SMNVEV, per germline (reference sequence). The CDR3 covers 17 residues. V was clipped by 0 bases and J by 6 bases, with 17 bases between them. CDR3 bases: TGTGCCAGCAGTTTATCGGATTTTAGTAGGAGGGCCGGGGAGCTGTTTTTT. This sequence encodes CASSLSDFSRRAGELFF.

This sequence joins TRBV30 and TRBJ1-1; D perhaps matches TRBD1 (5 bases). The germline V gene has CDR1 GTSNPN and CDR2 SVGIG (reference sequence). Trimming removed 5 bases from V and 8 bases from J, with 18 bases in between. The CDR3 has 13 residues. The CDR3 DNA is TGTGCCTGGGGTATACAGGAAGGGCTGGAAGCTTTCTTT. Amino acids: CAWGIQEGLEAFF.

The V and J genes are TRBV10-3 and TRBJ1-2, with a tentative D call TRBD1 (5 bases). Between the trimmed V and J ends, which lost 0 bases and 0 bases, there was a span of 17 bases. The CDR3 spans 18 residues. Germline CDR1 ENHRY, CDR2 SYGVKD. CDR3 amino acids: CAISESINGQGANYGYTF. In DNA form, the CDR3 reads TGTGCCATCAGTGAGTCGATAAATGGCCAGGGAGCTAACTATGGCTACACCTTC.

The chain recombines TRBV5-1 with TRBJ2-1, with 10 bases aligning to TRBD1. The germline gives CDR1 SGHRS, CDR2 YFSETQ. The CDR3 runs to 19 residues. With 2 bases clipped from V and 3 bases from J, the junction kept 14 bases outside the gene matches. The CDR3 protein is CASSFGRQGAISYYNEQFF. DNA of the CDR3: TGCGCCAGCAGCTTTGGGAGACAGGGGGCGATCTCATACTACAATGAGCAGTTCTTC.

This chain links TRBV5-4 with TRBJ1-2; D is undetermined. V lost 2 bases and J lost 8, with 16 bases in between. The CDR3 runs to 14 residues. Per germline, CDR1 SGHNT and CDR2 YYREEE (reference sequence). This CDR3 is CASSLASTVEGYTF. The CDR3 DNA is TGTGCCAGCAGCTTAGCCAGCACGGTGGAAGGCTACACCTTC. The variable domain in full, completed from reference TRBV5-4 and TRBJ1-2, reads ETGVTQSPTHLIKTRGQQVTLRCSSQSGHNTVSWYQQALGQGPQFIFQYYREEENGRGNFPPRFSGLQFPNYSSELNVNALELDDSALYLCASSLASTVEGYTFGSGTRLTVV.

This rearrangement joins TRBV5-1 to TRBJ2-7; the D gene is possibly TRBD2 (6 bases). The CDR3 length is 11 residues. With 8 bases removed from V and 7 bases from J, the gap between germline ends came to 13 bases. CDR1 and CDR2 from the germline V gene are SGHRS and YFSETQ. The DNA of the CDR3 is TGCGCCAGTCGGGAGAATTTTGAGCAGTACTTC. It yields the protein CASRENFEQYF.

This clone was observed once. J is TRBJ1-2 and V is TRBV7-3; D perhaps matches TRBD1 (5 bases). The germline V gene encodes CDR1 SGHTA and CDR2 FQGTGA. The V gene lost 2 bases and the J gene lost 6 bases, with 10 bases spanning the gap. The CDR3 is made up of 13 amino acids. CDR3 DNA sequence: TGTGCCAGCAGCTTAGGGGGGACCCATGGCTACACCTTC. Its protein is CASSLGGTHGYTF.

In nucleotides, the CDR3 is TGTGCCAGCAGTCCCCACAGGTTTGTGAATTCACCCCTCCACTTT. It translates to CASSPHRFVNSPLHF. The chain uses TRBV27 and TRBJ1-6; maybe TRBD1 (5 bases). V dropped 5 bases and J dropped 7 bases, with 15 bases sitting between them. The CDR3 is made up of 15 amino acids. Germline V CDR1 and CDR2: MNHEY, SMNVEV (reference sequence).

This chain connects TRBV13 to TRBJ2-2; the match to TRBD1 covers 8 bases. The ends lost 5 bases at V and 2 bases at J; junction bases unmatched: 4. Germline CDR1 and CDR2: PRHDT and FYEKMQ (reference sequence). The CDR3 contains 15 residues. For the CDR3, the DNA is TGTGCCAGCAGCGGGGACAGGAGAAACACCGGGGAGCTGTTTTTT. This gives the protein CASSGDRRNTGELFF.

The chain has TRBV29-1 and TRBJ2-7; no reliable D call. Germline lookup yields CDR1 SQVTM and CDR2 ANQGSEA. CDR3 length equals 13 residues. Trimming stripped 4 bases from V and 1 base from J, with 11 bases between. CDR3 in amino acids: CSVAGRNSYEQYF. As DNA, the CDR3 is TGCAGCGTTGCTGGACGAAATTCCTACGAGCAGTACTTC.

The chain joins TRBV12-5 to TRBJ1-2, with D maybe TRBD1 (5 bases). This CDR3 has 14 residues. Germline CDR1 is LGHNT and CDR2 is FRNRAP. Trimming shortened V by 4 bases and J by 7 bases, and 16 bases separated the two germline ends. DNA for the CDR3: TGTGCTAGTGGTTGGGGCAGAAGAAGAGTTGGCTACACCTTC. Residues: CASGWGRRRVGYTF. Based on the CDR3 plus reference TRBV12-5 and TRBJ1-2, the full variable domain is DARVTQTPRHKVTEMGQEVTMRCQPILGHNTVFWYRQTMMQGLELLAYFRNRAPLDDSGMPKDRFSAEMPDATLATLKIQPSEPRDSAVYFCASGWGRRRVGYTFGSGTRLTVV.

J is TRBJ1-3 and V is TRBV14; perhaps TRBD1 as D (6 bases). The CDR3 has 15 residues. V dropped 0 bases and J dropped 3 bases, with 9 bases sitting between them. Germline CDR1 SGHDN, CDR2 FVKESK. The CDR3 here is CASSQDQGLGNTIYF. CDR3 coding DNA: TGTGCCAGCAGCCAAGACCAGGGGCTTGGAAACACCATATATTTT.

This clone was detected a few times. This chain links TRBV6-5 with TRBJ1-6; 7 bases map to TRBD1. V gave up 2 bases and J gave up 10 bases; unmatched junction bases: 8. The CDR3 spans 15 residues. Germline V CDR1 and CDR2: MNHEY, SVGAGI. CDR3 nucleotides: TGTGCCAGCAGTTACGGGGACAGAATGGGGTCACCCCTCCACTTT. Translated, it gives CASSYGDRMGSPLHF.

This clone was counted once. The chain links TRBV7-9 to TRBJ2-2; perhaps D is TRBD1 or TRBD2 (6 bases each). Germline assignment: CDR1 SEHNR and CDR2 FQNEAQ (reference sequence). The CDR3 is made up of 17 amino acids. V was clipped by 3 bases and J by 3 bases, with 17 bases between them. In DNA, the CDR3 is TGTGCCAGCAGCTTCATCCCGGGAGCAGGGGACACCGGGGAGCTGTTTTTT. This gives the protein CASSFIPGAGDTGELFF.

The CDR3 spells CASSFGVDTQYF. The CDR3 bases are TGTGCCAGCAGCTTTGGGGTAGATACGCAGTATTTT. This chain links TRBV7-2 with TRBJ2-3; D call uncertain. The CDR3 is made up of 12 amino acids. The ends were cut back, 3 bases at V and 5 bases at J, with 6 bases in the middle. Germline V lookup: CDR1 SGHTA, CDR2 FQGNSA.

This rearrangement joins TRBV2 to TRBJ2-1; TRBD2 might be the D (6 bases). Trimming stripped 5 bases from V and 12 bases from J, with 23 bases between. Germline assignment: CDR1 SNHLY and CDR2 FYNNEI. This CDR3 spans 15 amino acids. The CDR3 DNA is TGTGCCAGCAGTCTGACTAGTGACTACCCGGACGGGCAGTTCTTC. This translates into CASSLTSDYPDGQFF.

The chain joins TRBV5-6 to TRBJ1-1; 9 bases line up with TRBD1. This CDR3 has 16 residues. Losses at the gene ends were 3 bases for V and 3 bases for J; bases not matched to a gene: 9. CDR1 and CDR2 from the germline V gene are SGHDT and YYEEEE. The CDR3 region is CASSSPGTGTDTEAFF. For the CDR3, the DNA is TGTGCCAGCAGCTCCCCCGGGACAGGGACGGACACTGAAGCTTTCTTT. The whole variable domain, filled in from reference TRBV5-6 and TRBJ1-1, reads DAGVTQSPTHLIKTRGQQVTLRCSPKSGHDTVSWYQQALGQGPQFIFQYYEEEERQRGNFPDRFSGHQFPNYSSELNVNALLLGDSALYLCASSSPGTGTDTEAFFGQGTRLTVV.

The rearrangement uses TRBV28 and TRBJ2-7; TRBD2 matches 9 bases. The CDR3 has 16 residues. Germline CDR1 MDHEN, CDR2 SYDVKM. The junction had 7 bases not matched to a gene; V was cut back by 1 base and J by 3 bases. The CDR3 DNA follows: TGTGCCAGCAGTTTATTGGGCGGGAGGGCTCTCTACGAGCAGTACTTC. Translating it yields CASSLLGGRALYEQYF.

This rearrangement joins TRBV5-4 to TRBJ1-1, with a possible D match to TRBD1 (5 bases). CDR3 length: 15 amino acids. CDR1 and CDR2 from the germline V gene are SGHNT and YYREEE (reference sequence). Trimming shortened V by 4 bases and J by 2 bases, and 15 bases separated the two germline ends. This CDR3 is CASSIQGGVNTEAFF. CDR3 DNA: TGTGCCAGCAGCATTCAGGGAGGGGTAAACACTGAAGCTTTCTTT.

The chain couples TRBV5-6 to TRBJ2-7; D unclear. Germline CDR1 is SGHDT and CDR2 is YYEEEE. Trimming took 1 base from V and 1 from J, leaving 9 bases between them. The CDR3 totals 14 residues. CDR3 amino acids: CASSLLSRSYEQYF. CDR3 in DNA: TGTGCCAGCAGCTTGTTGAGCAGATCCTACGAGCAGTACTTC.

V gene TRBV21-1 combines with J gene TRBJ2-7; TRBD1, as called in the table, went unchecked against the DNA. TRBV21-1 is listed as a pseudogene. The CDR3 consists of 16 residues. CDR3 residues: CASSTTSRDTLYEQYF. DNA for the CDR3: TGTGCCAGCAGCACAACTAGTCGGGACACGCTCTACGAGCAGTACTTC.

V and J are TRBV2 and TRBJ2-5; no clear D gene. The CDR3 covers 13 residues. Germline V gene lookup returns CDR1 SNHLY and CDR2 FYNNEI. Trimming removed 7 bases from V and 6 bases from J, with 15 bases in between. The CDR3 region has the DNA TGTGCCAGCACCGATCTGGGGTGGAAGACCCAGTACTTC. Residues: CASTDLGWKTQYF.

V usage is TRBV19 and J usage is TRBJ2-2, with 12 positions matching TRBD2. V shed 4 bases and J 4 bases; nucleotides not matched to a gene: 7. This CDR3 has 17 amino acids. CDR1 is LNHDA, CDR2 SQIVND, per germline (reference sequence). CDR3 in amino acids: CASSTGLAGYVTGELFF. The DNA for the CDR3 is TGTGCCAGTAGTACAGGACTAGCGGGGTACGTCACCGGGGAGCTGTTTTTT.

The chain joins TRBV4-1 to TRBJ1-2; tentatively, D is TRBD1 (6 bases). V was shortened by 3 bases and J by 4 bases, with 15 bases between the two germline ends. This CDR3 is built from 15 residues. Germline V gives CDR1 MGHRA, CDR2 YSYEKL. Here the CDR3 reads CASSHPVGGLYGYTF. CDR3 in DNA: TGCGCCAGCAGCCACCCTGTTGGGGGGCTCTATGGCTACACCTTC.

V usage is TRBV19 and J usage is TRBJ1-1; a possible D gene is TRBD1 (5 bases). This CDR3 is 13 amino acids long. Germline-derived CDR1 and CDR2 are LNHDA and SQIVND (reference sequence). V was trimmed by 3 bases and J by 5 bases, leaving 10 bases between them. DNA of the CDR3: TGTGCCAGTAGTATGGGGGTTGGAACTGAAGCTTTCTTT. Amino acids: CASSMGVGTEAFF.

The V call is TRBV5-6, the J call TRBJ1-1, with D perhaps TRBD1 (5 bases). Germline lookup yields CDR1 SGHDT and CDR2 YYEEEE. V lost 4 bases to trimming and J lost 4 bases, with 17 bases between them. The CDR3 has 15 amino acids. The CDR3 DNA is TGTGCCAGCAGCCAGACAGCTGTTGGAGCCACTGAAGCTTTCTTT. Amino acid sequence: CASSQTAVGATEAFF.

The rearrangement uses TRBV18 and TRBJ1-4; D remains unclear. The CDR3 length is 15 residues. From germline, CDR1 is KGHSH and CDR2 LQKENI. V was clipped by 3 bases and J by 0 bases, with 8 bases between them. The CDR3 DNA sequence: TGTGCCAGCTCACCGGCGGTTGCAACTAATGAAAAACTGTTTTTT. This gives the protein CASSPAVATNEKLFF.

The chain joins TRBV6-6 to TRBJ2-1; 8 bases are shared with TRBD2. With V trimmed by 5 bases and J by 5 bases, 11 bases remained unmatched. From germline, CDR1 is MNHNY and CDR2 SVGAGI (reference sequence). The CDR3 has 16 residues. CDR3 loop: CASSTRTSRTNNEQFF. The CDR3 DNA follows: TGTGCCAGCAGTACCCGGACTAGCCGGACAAACAATGAGCAGTTCTTC.

The chain couples TRBV7-2 to TRBJ2-2; D is perhaps TRBD1 (6 bases). The CDR3 is 16 residues long. V lost 5 bases, J lost 0 bases, and 13 bases lay in between. CDR1 is SGHTA, CDR2 FQGNSA, per germline. In nucleotides, the CDR3 is TGTGCCAGCAGCCCACACTCAGGGGCGAACACCGGGGAGCTGTTTTTT. Protein: CASSPHSGANTGELFF.

This clone came up a few times. This chain uses TRBV7-2 with TRBJ2-2; D not resolved. Trimming took 1 base from V and 7 from J, leaving 16 bases between them. Germline CDR1 is SGHTA and CDR2 is FQGNSA. The CDR3 totals 16 residues. DNA for the CDR3: TGTGCCAGCAGCTTAGGCCTGTCCCGAGCTCTCGGGGAGCTGTTTTTT. As protein: CASSLGLSRALGELFF.